This TCR beta chain comes out of a study of identical twins. Each CDR3 protein is one row after TCRdb ran MiXCR on the 5' RACE reads. Counted here are 700,000 or so distinct CDR3 sequences, around 21% occurring once; the ten biggest clones make up around 4.4%. This clonotype was recorded a few times. Deletions cut 0 bases from V and 2 bases from J, with 7 bases between. This CDR3 is 14 amino acids long. Germline values: CDR1 LNHNV, CDR2 YYDKDF (reference sequence). This sample also belongs to another study, concerning T cells expressing NK-cell markers.

The chain recombines TRBV15 with TRBJ2-5; D may be TRBD1 or TRBD2 (5 bases each). The specimen sequenced was PBMCs. The clonotype originates from a woman aged 18-29 years in good health. The DNA for the CDR3 is TGTGCCACCAGCAGAGAGGGGGTACAAGAGACCCAGTACTTC. Protein product: CATSREGVQETQYF.